Listed below are T cell receptor beta chains from one sample, sequenced in a study of shared clonotypes between healthy human individuals. The method was immunoSEQ multiplex PCR; TCRdb's version includes in-frame clones alone and lacks a portion of them. The sample includes approximately 710,000 clones, around 90% of them seen just once. Sequenced: memory CD8+ T cells from PBMCs. All receptors come from a man younger than 35 in good health. Some clones in this sample may be carry-over from other donors' samples. Both conserved end residues are part of each CDR3. A D gene is named only where the DNA matches it firmly. For some rows the clone size is stated as once, few or many, or as a class when expanded; others skip it.

clone size | D gene | J gene | V gene | CDR3 protein | CDR3 DNA
NA | TRBD1 | TRBJ1-5 | TRBV28 | CASSGQGNQPQHF | TGTGCCAGCAGTGGACAGGGCAATCAGCCCCAGCATTTT
NA | NA | TRBJ1-5 | TRBV15 | CATSRARGGYSNQPQHF | TGTGCCACCAGCAGAGCCCGAGGGGGGTATAGCAATCAGCCCCAGCATTTT
NA | NA | TRBJ2-7 | TRBV27 | CASSPTYTGEDAHEQYF | TGTGCCAGCAGTCCGACCTACACGGGGGAGGATGCCCACGAGCAGTACTTC
NA | NA | TRBJ1-5 | TRBV6-5 | CASRNTGSDQPQHF | TGTGCCAGCAGGAACACAGGGTCCGACCAGCCCCAGCATTTT
NA | NA | TRBJ2-6 | TRBV7-9 | CASSLASSGANVLTF | TGTGCCAGCAGCTTAGCCAGCTCTGGGGCCAACGTCCTGACTTTC
NA | NA | TRBJ2-5 | TRBV11-2 | CASSFSWDQETQYF | TGTGCCAGCAGCTTTTCCTGGGACCAAGAGACCCAGTACTTC
NA | NA | TRBJ1-2 | TRBV9 | CASSGPQRAGLYGYTF | TGTGCCAGCAGCGGCCCCCAAAGGGCAGGGCTTTATGGCTACACCTTC
NA | NA | TRBJ1-1 | TRBV6-6 | CASSYLPLGGNTEAFF | TGTGCCAGCAGTTACCTGCCCTTAGGGGGAAACACTGAAGCTTTCTTT
NA | NA | TRBJ2-1 | TRBV27 | CASSNLISYNEQFF | TGTGCCAGCAGTAACTTGATCTCCTACAATGAGCAGTTCTTC
NA | TRBD2 | TRBJ2-3 | TRBV7-9 | CASSTGTSGRDTQYF | TGTGCCAGCAGCACTGGGACTAGCGGGAGAGATACGCAGTATTTT
NA | TRBD2 | TRBJ2-7 | TRBV29-1 | CSVVGGTSGPPEQYF | TGCAGCGTGGTGGGGGGGACTAGCGGGCCCCCCGAGCAGTACTTC
NA | NA | TRBJ2-7 | TRBV27 | CASSSGEKSYEQYF | TGTGCCAGCAGTTCAGGGGAAAAGTCCTACGAGCAGTACTTC
NA | NA | TRBJ2-3 | TRBV28 | CASTQGGPADTQYF | TGTGCCAGCACCCAAGGAGGGCCGGCAGATACGCAGTATTTT
NA | TRBD2 | TRBJ2-1 | TRBV7-2 | CASSLRLALPWQFF | TGTGCCAGCAGCTTACGACTAGCACTCCCGTGGCAGTTCTTC
NA | TRBD2 | TRBJ2-7 | TRBV4-2 | CASSQILAGLAGGFLYEQYF | TGTGCCAGCAGCCAAATTCTGGCGGGACTAGCGGGAGGCTTCCTATACGAGCAGTACTTC
NA | NA | TRBJ2-2 | TRBV19 | CASSIGQDLTNTGELFF | TGTGCCAGTAGTATAGGGCAAGACCTCACGAACACCGGGGAGCTGTTTTTT
NA | NA | TRBJ2-1 | TRBV19 | CASSWQGARNEQFF | TGTGCCAGTAGTTGGCAGGGAGCGAGGAATGAGCAGTTCTTC
NA | NA | TRBJ2-7 | TRBV7-9 | CASSLDYEQYF | TGTGCCAGCAGCTTAGACTACGAGCAGTACTTC
NA | TRBD2 | TRBJ2-2 | TRBV2 | CASKGRGLAPTGELFF | TGTGCCAGTAAAGGCCGGGGACTAGCCCCCACCGGGGAGCTGTTTTTT
NA | NA | TRBJ1-2 | TRBV7-9 | CASSPIGASYGYTF | TGTGCCAGCAGCCCGATCGGGGCGAGCTATGGCTACACCTTC
NA | TRBD2 | TRBJ2-1 | TRBV10-3 | CAISESWTSGRANEQFF | TGTGCCATCAGTGAGTCCTGGACTAGCGGGAGGGCCAATGAGCAGTTCTTC
NA | NA | TRBJ2-7 | TRBV27 | CASSLGVSVHEQYF | TGTGCCAGCAGTTTGGGGGTTTCAGTCCACGAGCAGTACTTC
NA | NA | TRBJ2-3 | TRBV4-3 | CASSQGGSTDTQYF | TGCGCCAGCAGCCAAGGGGGCAGCACAGATACGCAGTATTTT
NA | NA | TRBJ1-1 | TRBV28 | CASSLRDMNTEAFF | TGTGCCAGCAGTTTAAGAGATATGAACACTGAAGCTTTCTTT
NA | NA | TRBJ2-1 | TRBV18 | CASSPSRTASYNEQFF | TGTGCCAGCTCACCATCTAGGACGGCCTCCTACAATGAGCAGTTCTTC
NA | NA | TRBJ2-6 | TRBV9 | CASSVVSSGANVLTF | TGTGCCAGCAGCGTTGTCTCCTCTGGGGCCAACGTCCTGACTTTC
NA | NA | TRBJ2-7 | TRBV11-2 | CASSFVPGDYEQYF | TGTGCCAGCAGCTTCGTCCCTGGGGACTACGAGCAGTACTTC
NA | NA | TRBJ2-3 | TRBV28 | CASRLLTADSTDTQYF | TGTGCCAGCAGACTTTTGACAGCCGATAGCACAGATACGCAGTATTTT
NA | NA | TRBJ1-2 | TRBV4-2 | CASSQDEAGPYGYTF | TGTGCCAGCAGCCAAGATGAGGCAGGACCCTATGGCTACACCTTC
once | NA | TRBJ1-2 | TRBV19 | CASSILLNYGYTF | TGTGCCAGTAGTATATTACTAAACTATGGCTACACCTTC
NA | TRBD2 | TRBJ2-3 | TRBV2 | CASSAGTSSTDTQYF | TGTGCCAGCAGCGCCGGGACTAGCAGTACAGATACGCAGTATTTT
NA | TRBD2 | TRBJ2-1 | TRBV29-1 | CSVEWTSGYYNEQFF | TGCAGCGTTGAATGGACTAGCGGCTACTACAATGAGCAGTTCTTC
NA | NA | TRBJ2-1 | TRBV28 | CASSLGPPPAYNEQFF | TGTGCCAGCAGTTTAGGTCCGCCCCCGGCCTACAATGAGCAGTTCTTC
NA | NA | TRBJ2-2 | TRBV10-3 | CAIRLTGDHGGTGELFF | TGTGCCATCAGGTTAACAGGCGACCACGGTGGCACCGGGGAGCTGTTTTTT
NA | NA | TRBJ2-5 | TRBV7-2 | CASSQSGTALQETQYF | TGTGCCAGCAGCCAAAGCGGGACAGCCTTGCAAGAGACCCAGTACTTC
NA | NA | TRBJ2-1 | TRBV4-2 | CASSQVEGGYNEQFF | TGTGCCAGCAGCCAAGTAGAGGGGGGGTACAATGAGCAGTTCTTC
NA | NA | TRBJ2-2 | TRBV27 | CASSSQGRENTGELFF | TGTGCCAGCAGTTCACAAGGACGGGAGAACACCGGGGAGCTGTTTTTT